Presented here are 30 T cell receptor beta chains from one specimen sequenced in a study of blood T cell repertoires in COVID-19. Some clones are missing from TCRdb's copy, which holds only in-frame ones; the method was immunoSEQ multiplex PCR. The repertoire has 70,000 or so clones, approximately 90% of them found once; the top ten carry approximately 1.5%. Sequencing was carried out using peripheral blood. Receptors originate from a human donor in a cohort sampled during active COVID-19.

This clone was seen a single time. This chain links TRBV11-2 with TRBJ2-5, with D tentatively TRBD1 (5 bases). The CDR3 consists of 17 residues. Trimming stripped 4 bases from V and 5 bases from J, with 23 bases between. Germline V gene sequence: CDR1 SGHAT, CDR2 FQNNGV. CDR3 DNA: TGTGCCAGCAGCTCCCTTTCAGGGCTGAATTACCGGGAGACCCAGTACTTC. This translates into CASSSLSGLNYRETQYF.

The chain uses TRBV7-6 and TRBJ1-5, with D unresolved. The V and J ends lost 1 base and 0 bases respectively, with 10 bases between them. The CDR3 sequence is 16 residues long. Germline CDR1 and CDR2: SGHVS and FNYEAQ. CDR3 in amino acids: CASSLVFRYSNQPQHF. In DNA form, the CDR3 reads TGTGCCAGCAGCTTAGTTTTCAGATATAGCAATCAGCCCCAGCATTTT. Combining the CDR3 with reference TRBV7-6 and TRBJ1-5 gives the whole variable domain GAGVSQSPRYKVTKRGQDVALRCDPISGHVSLYWYRQALGQGPEFLTYFNYEAQQDKSGLPNDRFSAERPEGSISTLTIQRTEQRDSAMYRCASSLVFRYSNQPQHFGDGTRLSIL.

The V and J genes are TRBV6-2 or TRBV6-3 and TRBJ1-2; D perhaps matches TRBD1 (5 bases). Germline loops: CDR1 MNHEY, CDR2 SVGEGT. The CDR3 is 12 residues long. Trimming left V 2 bases short and J 6 bases short, with 7 bases between. DNA for the CDR3: TGTGCCAGCAGTTACATAGGGGATGGCTACACCTTC. Its translation is CASSYIGDGYTF.

Points on this clone: Additional DNA sequences in this sample encode the identical CDR3. The chain uses TRBV5-4 and TRBJ2-7; TRBD1 matches at 8 bases. V shed 8 bases, J shed 0 bases, and the junction held 16 bases outside the gene matches. The CDR3 loop spans 17 amino acids. Germline values: CDR1 SGHNT, CDR2 YYREEE (reference sequence). This CDR3 is CASSRLRTGLTSYEQYV. CDR3 DNA sequence: TGTGCCAGTAGCCGATTACGGACAGGGCTTACCTCCTACGAGCAGTACGTC.

This clone was recorded only once. The rearrangement links TRBV18 to TRBJ2-5, with 9 bases fitting TRBD2. V shed 3 bases, J shed 3 bases, and the junction held 2 bases outside the gene matches. Germline lookup yields CDR1 KGHSH and CDR2 LQKENI. The length of the CDR3 is 14 residues. The chain's CDR3 is CASSPRLAEETQYF. CDR3 nucleotides: TGTGCCAGCTCACCCAGACTAGCGGAAGAGACCCAGTACTTC.

The chain recombines TRBV28 with TRBJ2-7; the match to TRBD1 covers 8 bases. Per germline, CDR1 MDHEN and CDR2 SYDVKM. The CDR3 consists of 15 residues. J lost 5 bases, V lost 1 base, and 7 bases had no gene match. In DNA, the CDR3 is TGTGCCAGCAGTTTATACGGACAGGGAAGGGACGAGCAGTACTTC. Its translation is CASSLYGQGRDEQYF.

V is TRBV2 and J is TRBJ1-5; 8 bases fit TRBD1. The CDR3 spans 11 residues. Germline lookup yields CDR1 SNHLY and CDR2 FYNNEI. The CDR3 here is CASGGSQPQHF. The CDR3 DNA reads as TGTGCTTCAGGGGGCTCTCAGCCCCAGCATTTT.

The gene calls are TRBV28 and TRBJ2-3, with TRBD1 identical over 9 bases. This CDR3 has 15 residues. Germline values: CDR1 MDHEN, CDR2 SYDVKM. Trimming removed 1 base from V and 5 bases from J; junction bases left unmatched: 4. CDR3 in DNA: TGTGCCAGCAGTTTATCTGGACAGGGGTTAGATACGCAGTATTTT. It specifies CASSLSGQGLDTQYF.

The chain links TRBV5-1 to TRBJ1-1; no firm D call. Germline assignment: CDR1 SGHRS and CDR2 YFSETQ. V lost 0 bases, J lost 4 bases, and 7 bases lay in between. The CDR3 has 13 amino acids. The CDR3 DNA is TGCGCCAGCAGCTTGGGGGAGGGCACTGAAGCTTTCTTT. It encodes CASSLGEGTEAFF.

The chain carries TRBV2 and TRBJ2-1, with TRBD2 identical over 9 bases. The CDR3 loop spans 17 amino acids. V lost 3 bases and J lost 0; bases outside the gene matches: 6. Germline assignment: CDR1 SNHLY and CDR2 FYNNEI. The CDR3 here is CASSDLAGGFSYNEQFF. The CDR3 coding sequence is TGTGCCAGCAGTGATTTGGCGGGAGGGTTCTCCTACAATGAGCAGTTCTTC.

This clone has a single count. J is TRBJ2-7 and V is TRBV2, with 9 bases matching TRBD2. Germline CDR1 is SNHLY and CDR2 is FYNNEI. V was clipped by 6 bases and J by 5 bases; unmatched bases: 11. This CDR3 contains 15 residues. Written as DNA, the CDR3 is TGTGCCAGCAGGGAACCGGGACTAGCTACCCACGAGCAGTACTTC. Translation: CASREPGLATHEQYF. Combining the CDR3 with reference TRBV2 and TRBJ2-7 gives the whole variable domain EPEVTQTPSHQVTQMGQEVILRCVPISNHLYFYWYRQILGQKVEFLVSFYNNEISEKSEIFDDQFSVERPDGSNFTLKIRSTKLEDSAMYFCASREPGLATHEQYFGPGTRLTVT.

As regards this clone: Sequence at one end of the junction differs from germline and may be a read error. The rearrangement uses TRBV6-1 and TRBJ2-1, with 15 bases identical to TRBD2. The CDR3 has 17 residues. From germline, CDR1 is MNHNS and CDR2 SASEGT. DNA for the CDR3: TGTGCCAACAGTGCCGCGGGACTAGCGGGAGGTGGAAATGAGCAGTTCTTC. Protein: CANSAAGLAGGGNEQFF.

This chain uses TRBV27 with TRBJ2-7, with 9 bases aligning to TRBD1. Trimming took 5 bases from V and 1 from J; bases not matched to a gene: 3. The CDR3 contains 14 residues. CDR1 MNHEY and CDR2 SMNVEV come from the germline V gene (reference sequence). The CDR3 DNA sequence: TGTGCCAGCAGTGCCGGGACAGGGTCCTACGAGCAGTACTTC. Translated, it gives CASSAGTGSYEQYF.

The V gene is TRBV7-2, the J gene TRBJ2-2; 10 nucleotides line up with TRBD2. This CDR3 region has 19 residues. The V gene end was trimmed by 5 bases and the J gene end by 2 bases; junction bases not matched to a gene: 14. The germline V gene encodes CDR1 SGHTA and CDR2 FQGNSA. The CDR3 loop is CASSPRVLAGKGNTGELFF. CDR3 sequence (DNA): TGTGCCAGCAGCCCCAGGGTACTAGCGGGAAAAGGAAACACCGGGGAGCTGTTTTTT.

This clone was picked up one time. The chain carries TRBV7-8 and TRBJ1-1, with a possible D match to TRBD1 (5 bases). The CDR3 totals 13 residues. Germline lookup yields CDR1 SGHVS and CDR2 FQNEAQ. V gave up 5 bases and J gave up 3 bases, with 10 bases separating them. The CDR3 DNA reads as TGTGCCAGCAGCCTCAGGGAACACACTGAAGCTTTCTTT. This encodes CASSLREHTEAFF.

This clone showed up just once. The rearrangement uses TRBV27 and TRBJ2-1; the D gene is possibly TRBD1 (5 bases). Looked up from germline, CDR1 is MNHEY and CDR2 is SMNVEV (reference sequence). This CDR3 has 15 amino acids. Trimming shortened V by 5 bases and J by 3 bases, and 14 bases separated the two germline ends. In DNA, the CDR3 is TGTGCCAGCAGTATCCGACTGGGGCGCTACAATGAGCAGTTCTTC. Translated: CASSIRLGRYNEQFF.

This clone was observed once. The chain uses TRBV24-1 and TRBJ2-5, with D maybe TRBD1 (5 bases). V dropped 0 bases and J dropped 4 bases, with 8 bases sitting between them. There are 14 residues in the CDR3. CDR1 KGHDR and CDR2 SFDVKD come from the germline V gene. The DNA of the CDR3 is TGTGCCACCAGTGATTTGGCAGGGCCAGAGACCCAGTACTTC. Translating gives CATSDLAGPETQYF.

This rearrangement joins TRBV4-1 to TRBJ2-3; 10 nucleotides line up with TRBD2. J was trimmed by 5 bases and V by 4 bases; bases with no gene match: 12. Looked up from germline, CDR1 is MGHRA and CDR2 is YSYEKL. The CDR3 contains 17 residues. CDR3: CASSRLVVAGGEDTQYF. The CDR3 DNA reads as TGCGCCAGCAGCCGACTCGTGGTAGCGGGAGGAGAAGATACGCAGTATTTT.

This clone appeared a single time. V is TRBV4-2 and J is TRBJ2-7; TRBD2 aligns across 10 bases. Germline lookup yields CDR1 LGHNA and CDR2 YNFKEQ. This CDR3 has 15 residues. Trimming at V came to 1 base and at J to 2 bases, leaving 2 bases not matched to a gene. The CDR3 loop reads CASSQALAGPYEQYV. The DNA for the CDR3 is TGTGCCAGCAGCCAAGCACTAGCGGGGCCCTACGAGCAGTACGTC.

CDR3 DNA sequence: TGCAGTGCTAGTGGGACAGGGGGACAGCCCCAGCATTTT. Its translation is CSASGTGGQPQHF. The chain uses TRBV20-1 and TRBJ1-5; 11 bases match TRBD1. From germline, CDR1 is DFQATT and CDR2 SNEGSKA (reference sequence). V was clipped by 3 bases and J by 7 bases; unmatched bases: 2. CDR3 length equals 13 residues.

This chain links TRBV4-1 with TRBJ2-5, with 10 bases fitting TRBD2. The CDR3 covers 15 residues. Germline V gene lookup returns CDR1 MGHRA and CDR2 YSYEKL. V was clipped by 3 bases and J by 2 bases; unmatched bases: 3. The CDR3 DNA reads TGCGCCAGCAGCCAGGCTAGCGGGGGACAAGAGACCCAGTACTTC. Its translation: CASSQASGGQETQYF.

The CDR3 here is CASSPPLAHEQFF. CDR3 coding DNA: TGTGCCAGCAGCCCTCCACTAGCCCATGAGCAGTTCTTC. This chain links TRBV7-6 with TRBJ2-1; D may be TRBD2 (6 bases). CDR1 and CDR2 from the germline V gene are SGHVS and FNYEAQ. With 5 bases removed from V and 8 bases from J, the gap between germline ends came to 13 bases. The CDR3 loop spans 13 amino acids.

J is TRBJ1-1 and V is TRBV6-5, with D perhaps matching TRBD1 (6 bases). The germline V and J ends were trimmed by 2 bases and 0 bases, with 7 bases remaining between them. This CDR3 contains 14 residues. The V gene's germline CDR1 is MNHEY and CDR2 SVGAGI. The CDR3 nucleotides are TGTGCCAGCAGTTACAGGGACATGAACACTGAAGCTTTCTTT. Encoded protein: CASSYRDMNTEAFF.

V is TRBV7-2 and J is TRBJ2-1; 7 bases map to TRBD1. Germline assignment: CDR1 SGHTA and CDR2 FQGNSA. V lost 5 bases, J lost 6 bases, and 7 bases stayed unmatched. The CDR3 length is 14 residues. The chain's CDR3 is CASSLRQGSNEQFF. The CDR3 DNA sequence: TGTGCCAGCAGCCTGCGACAGGGTTCCAATGAGCAGTTCTTC. The whole variable domain, filled in from reference TRBV7-2 and TRBJ2-1, reads GAGVSQSPSNKVTEKGKDVELRCDPISGHTALYWYRQSLGQGLEFLIYFQGNSAPDKSGLPSDRFSAERTGGSVSTLTIQRTQQEDSAVYLCASSLRQGSNEQFFGPGTRLTVL.

This chain joins TRBV5-6 and TRBJ2-7; TRBD1 is a possible D gene (6 bases). The germline V gene has CDR1 SGHDT and CDR2 YYEEEE. CDR3 size: 15 residues. The V end lost 4 bases, the J end lost 0 bases, and 14 bases lay between the germline ends. CDR3 sequence: CASSQQGGTSYEQYV. The CDR3 DNA sequence: TGTGCCAGCAGCCAACAGGGCGGTACCTCCTACGAGCAGTACGTC.

The rearrangement links TRBV23-1 to TRBJ2-1, with D possibly being TRBD2 (6 bases). TRBV23-1 is known as an ORF, though its function is uncertain. CDR3 size: 17 residues. Trimming left V 0 bases short and J 0 bases short, with 12 bases between. This CDR3 is CASSQSKVADSYNEQFF. The CDR3 DNA follows: TGCGCCAGCAGTCAATCGAAGGTAGCGGACTCCTACAATGAGCAGTTCTTC.

Points on this clone: The junction does not match germline at one end; this may be a read error. The rearrangement links TRBV3-1 (or the pseudogene TRBV3-2) to TRBJ2-4; 12 nucleotides align to TRBD2. The germline V gene has CDR1 LGHDT and CDR2 YNNKEL (reference sequence). The CDR3 totals 15 residues. In DNA, the CDR3 is TGTGCCAGCAGCCAAGGTTCTAGCGGGAGGGCCGTTCAATACTTC. Its protein product is CASSQGSSGRAVQYF.

This sequence joins TRBV6-6 and TRBJ1-5; D remains ambiguous. This CDR3 comprises 16 residues. CDR1 and CDR2 from the germline V gene are MNHNY and SVGAGI (reference sequence). V was trimmed by 5 bases and J by 2 bases, leaving 16 bases between them. CDR3 sequence reads: CASSTGSLRGNQPQHF. The CDR3 nucleotides read TGTGCCAGCAGTACGGGATCCCTAAGGGGCAATCAGCCCCAGCATTTT.

The chain uses TRBV6-1 and TRBJ1-5; 12 nucleotides agree with TRBD1. The CDR3 is 19 amino acids. V lost 2 bases to trimming and J lost 2 bases; unmatched junction nucleotides: 10. CDR1 is MNHNS and CDR2 is SASEGT in the germline V gene. This chain's CDR3 is CASSEWRDRGLLGNQPQHF. The CDR3 DNA is TGTGCCAGCAGTGAATGGCGGGACAGGGGGCTTTTAGGCAATCAGCCCCAGCATTTT.

J is TRBJ2-1 and V is TRBV7-2, with unresolved D. The CDR3 extends over 14 amino acids. Germline V gene data show CDR1 as SGHTA and CDR2 as FQGNSA. The V and J ends lost 2 bases and 2 bases respectively, with 7 bases between them. This CDR3 reads CASSLIGAYNEQFF. The CDR3 DNA is TGTGCCAGCAGCTTAATCGGTGCCTACAATGAGCAGTTCTTC.